The source of this TCR beta chain is a study of a mutant IDH1 vaccine in newly diagnosed glioma. Study context: Eight vaccine injections were given to patients in weeks 1, 3, 5, 7, 11, 15, 19 and 23. Study-wide results and limits: There were vaccine-induced immune responses in about 92% of the patients.

Sequencing used immunoSEQ multiplex PCR; TCRdb keeps in-frame clones, though not all of them. The table has some 30,000 clones, just under 80% seen once. This clone was detected only once. The target antigen is unknown. Noted time point: week 11, during vaccination. In the vaccine, a single dose held 300 ug of the mutant IDH1 20-mer peptide, along with topical imiquimod. Each donor presented with a new WHO grade 3 or 4 astrocytoma that tested IDH1-mutant and showed ATRX loss. The specimen comprised PBMCs, sampled from a glioma patient whose treatment included an IDH1 peptide vaccine. The receptor was derived from a man younger than 40 with glioma.

CDR3 coding DNA: TGTGCCAGCAGTGACTCGACTAGCGGGGGGGCAAGTGAGCAGTTCTTC. This translates into CASSDSTSGGASEQFF. The chain couples TRBV6-4 to TRBJ2-1; 14 nucleotides agree with TRBD2. With V trimmed by 0 bases and J by 9 bases, 4 bases remained unmatched. This CDR3 comprises 16 residues. Germline loops: CDR1 MRHNA, CDR2 SNTAGT.